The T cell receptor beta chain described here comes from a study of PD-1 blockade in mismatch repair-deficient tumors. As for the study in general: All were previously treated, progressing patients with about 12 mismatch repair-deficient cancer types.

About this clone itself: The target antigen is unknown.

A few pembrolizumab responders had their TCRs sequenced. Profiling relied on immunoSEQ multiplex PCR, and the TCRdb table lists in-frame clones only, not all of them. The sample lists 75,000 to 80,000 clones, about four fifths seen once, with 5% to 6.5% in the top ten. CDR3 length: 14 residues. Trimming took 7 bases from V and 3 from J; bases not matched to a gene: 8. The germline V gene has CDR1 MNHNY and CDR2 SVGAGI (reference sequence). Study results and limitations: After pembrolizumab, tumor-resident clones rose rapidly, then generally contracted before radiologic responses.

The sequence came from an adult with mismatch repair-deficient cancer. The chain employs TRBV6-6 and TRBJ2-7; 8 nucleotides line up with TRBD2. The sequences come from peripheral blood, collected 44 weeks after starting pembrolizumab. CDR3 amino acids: CASKRESGLYEQYF. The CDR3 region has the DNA TGTGCCAGCAAGCGGGAGTCTGGTCTCTACGAGCAGTACTTC.